This TCR beta chain was captured by sequencing in a study of blood T cell repertoires in COVID-19. Study at large: The United States, Italy and Spain supplied acute and convalescent COVID-19 samples. Sources were T cells, B-cell-depleted T cells, or PBMCs; the material itself was cDNA or gDNA.

In the original processing: Counts of nucleated cells, estimated from reference gene primer amplification, were obtained. Produced via immunoSEQ multiplex PCR; TCRdb's table is partial and in-frame only. The V and J calls and the clone size are those of that table, but D and trimming were determined from the DNA. The sample shows about 30,000 clones, about 91% of them seen only once. The CDR3 is made up of 14 amino acids. The V gene's germline CDR1 is LNHDA and CDR2 SQIVND (reference sequence). V lost 5 bases, J lost 1 base, and 11 bases lay in between. The sequence was obtained from a human donor in a cohort sampled during active COVID-19. The chain combines TRBV19 with TRBJ2-5, with D maybe TRBD2 (6 bases). Sequencing was carried out using peripheral blood. The CDR3 region is CASSGQRAQETQYF. The CDR3 DNA reads TGTGCCAGTAGTGGCCAGCGGGCCCAAGAGACCCAGTACTTC.